This passage covers 21 T cell receptor beta chains from one sample sequenced in a study of T cell responses to AZD1222 COVID-19 vaccine. TCRdb keeps only in-frame clones here, not all; method: immunoSEQ multiplex PCR. The sample records around 130,000 clones, nearly 90% being singletons. This sample comprised peripheral blood, obtained 28 days after the second AZD1222 dose. These receptors were collected from an adult who received the AZD1222 COVID-19 vaccine.

The V gene is TRBV6-6, the J gene TRBJ1-1, with TRBD1 matching 8 bases. Germline V gives CDR1 MNHNY, CDR2 SVGAGI (reference sequence). This CDR3 is built from 14 residues. J lost 5 bases, V lost 6 bases, and 8 bases had no gene match. CDR3 DNA sequence: TGTGCCAGCAGCCCCGGACAGGGTTTTACTGAAGCTTTCTTT. Its protein is CASSPGQGFTEAFF.

The chain uses TRBV7-9 and TRBJ1-5; 9 bases match TRBD1. J gave up 5 bases and V 6 bases, and 8 bases lay outside the gene matches. The CDR3 totals 15 residues. CDR1 is SEHNR and CDR2 is FQNEAQ in the germline V gene (reference sequence). CDR3 protein: CASSQGQGVYQPQHF. In nucleotides, the CDR3 is TGTGCCAGCAGTCAGGGACAGGGAGTCTATCAGCCCCAGCATTTT.

This chain connects TRBV10-3 to TRBJ2-3; D is unclear. The CDR3 covers 13 residues. CDR1 ENHRY and CDR2 SYGVKD come from the germline V gene. Between the trimmed V and J ends, which lost 4 bases and 8 bases, there was a span of 13 bases. CDR3 in amino acids: CAISAGVSGTQYF. The CDR3 DNA reads TGTGCCATCAGTGCAGGAGTATCGGGTACGCAGTATTTT.

The chain joins TRBV30 to TRBJ2-5; 8 bases are a match to TRBD2. CDR1 and CDR2 from the germline V gene are GTSNPN and SVGIG (reference sequence). The CDR3 totals 14 residues. Germline trimming cut 5 bases from V and 5 bases from J; bases unmatched to any gene: 10. This chain's CDR3 is CAWGLTGGSETQYF. For the CDR3, the DNA is TGTGCCTGGGGCCTAACGGGGGGGAGCGAGACCCAGTACTTC.

J is TRBJ2-3 and V is TRBV27; 11 bases line up with TRBD2. Germline V gives CDR1 MNHEY, CDR2 SMNVEV (reference sequence). This CDR3 is 15 amino acids long. The trim removed 3 bases at V and 5 bases at J, leaving 4 bases unmatched. CDR3 sequence reads: CASSFNGLAGDTQYF. CDR3 in DNA: TGTGCCAGCAGTTTCAACGGACTAGCGGGAGATACGCAGTATTTT.

The chain links TRBV2 to TRBJ1-5, with D uncertain. CDR1 and CDR2 from the germline V gene are SNHLY and FYNNEI. Trimming took 3 bases from V and 6 from J, leaving 3 bases between them. CDR3 size: 11 residues. CDR3 bases: TGTGCCAGCAGTGATGGTCAGCCCCAGCATTTT. It encodes CASSDGQPQHF.

This clone occurred once. V gene TRBV12-5 combines with J gene TRBJ2-3; a possible D gene is TRBD1 (6 bases). Looked up from germline, CDR1 is LGHNT and CDR2 is FRNRAP. The germline V and J ends were trimmed by 4 bases and 0 bases, with 8 bases remaining between them. This CDR3 is built from 14 residues. DNA of the CDR3: TGTGCTAGTGGTTCCGGGACAAGCACAGATACGCAGTATTTT. Protein product: CASGSGTSTDTQYF.

The rearrangement links TRBV5-6 to TRBJ2-3; 13 nucleotides line up with TRBD2. Germline V gene sequence: CDR1 SGHDT, CDR2 YYEEEE. This CDR3 has 15 residues. Unmatched junction bases numbered 10, after V lost 6 bases and J lost 9 bases. CDR3 sequence (DNA): TGTGCCAGCACCCCACGGACTAGCGGGAGCTCGACGCAGTATTTT. This codes for CASTPRTSGSSTQYF.

This chain connects TRBV3-1 (or the pseudogene TRBV3-2) to TRBJ2-1; D not resolved. This CDR3 region has 14 residues. Germline CDR1 LGHDT, CDR2 YNNKEL (reference sequence). V was pared by 1 base and J by 9 bases, with 13 bases between. CDR3 sequence reads: CASSQGYRGGEQFF. CDR3 nucleotide sequence: TGTGCCAGCAGCCAAGGCTACCGAGGTGGTGAGCAGTTCTTC.

This chain links TRBV5-1 with TRBJ2-1; 12 bases match TRBD2. The CDR3 consists of 15 residues. The germline V gene encodes CDR1 SGHRS and CDR2 YFSETQ. V gave up 5 bases and J gave up 5 bases; unmatched junction bases: 5. CDR3 nucleotide sequence: TGCGCCAGCAGACGACTAGCGGGAGCCCACAATGAGCAGTTCTTC. This translates into CASRRLAGAHNEQFF. The full variable domain, with the rest looked up from reference TRBV5-1 and TRBJ2-1, is KAGVTQTPRYLIKTRGQQVTLSCSPISGHRSVSWYQQTPGQGLQFLFEYFSETQRNKGNFPGRFSGRQFSNSRSEMNVSTLELGDSALYLCASRRLAGAHNEQFFGPGTRLTVL.

The chain is built from TRBV19 and TRBJ1-1, with D uncertain. The CDR3 extends over 13 amino acids. Per germline, CDR1 LNHDA and CDR2 SQIVND (reference sequence). Between the trimmed V and J ends, which lost 6 bases and 0 bases, there was a span of 8 bases. CDR3 protein: CASSPTVNTEAFF. The CDR3 DNA reads TGTGCCAGTAGCCCGACTGTGAACACTGAAGCTTTCTTT.

This chain joins TRBV2 and TRBJ2-1; TRBD2 matches at 7 bases. Germline CDR1 and CDR2: SNHLY and FYNNEI. This CDR3 comprises 13 residues. The V and J ends lost 7 bases and 2 bases, in that order; junction bases with no gene match: 2. CDR3 DNA: TGTGCCAGCACTGGACTAGCCTACAATGAGCAGTTCTTC. Translating it yields CASTGLAYNEQFF.

The chain employs TRBV5-1 and TRBJ2-7; 9 nucleotides match TRBD2. The CDR3 length is 15 residues. Germline V gene data show CDR1 as SGHRS and CDR2 as YFSETQ. The V segment lost 3 bases and the J segment 2 bases; nucleotides outside the gene matches: 6. CDR3 coding DNA: TGCGCCAGCAGCTACTATAGCGGGAGTACCTACGAGCAGTACTTC. Protein: CASSYYSGSTYEQYF.

The genes are TRBV27 and TRBJ2-1, with TRBD1 matching 11 bases. The CDR3 loop spans 15 amino acids. V was clipped by 4 bases and J by 3 bases; unmatched bases: 2. Per the germline V gene, CDR1 is MNHEY and CDR2 is SMNVEV (reference sequence). The CDR3 is CASSWTGGYYNEQFF. The CDR3 nucleotides are TGTGCCAGCAGTTGGACAGGGGGCTACTACAATGAGCAGTTCTTC.

The J gene is TRBJ2-2, the V gene TRBV6-1, with D unresolved. This CDR3 contains 14 residues. Germline loops: CDR1 MNHNS, CDR2 SASEGT. V lost 0 bases and J 4 bases, leaving 6 bases between the germline ends. In DNA, the CDR3 is TGTGCCAGCAGTGAAGCATTGAGCACCGGGGAGCTGTTTTTT. Translation gives CASSEALSTGELFF.

The rearrangement uses TRBV29-1 and TRBJ2-1; a possible D gene is TRBD1 (6 bases). V lost 4 bases, J lost 9 bases, and 19 bases lay in between. This CDR3 is 14 amino acids long. Germline lookup yields CDR1 SQVTM and CDR2 ANQGSEA. The CDR3 sequence is CSVGEKRGTGEQFF. The CDR3 nucleotides are TGCAGCGTTGGGGAAAAGAGGGGGACGGGTGAGCAGTTCTTC.

Comment on this clone: The sample holds other DNA sequences that translate to the same CDR3. The chain has TRBV30 and TRBJ1-5, with TRBD1 identical over 9 bases. The CDR3 is made up of 13 amino acids. Germline V gene sequence: CDR1 GTSNPN, CDR2 SVGIG (reference sequence). The V and J ends lost 4 bases and 6 bases, in that order; junction bases with no gene match: 4. CDR3 sequence (DNA): TGTGCCTGGACCCCGGGACAGGGTCAGCCCCAGCATTTT. Residues: CAWTPGQGQPQHF.

The gene calls are TRBV27 and TRBJ1-2; 9 positions match TRBD1. V gave up 4 bases and J gave up 4 bases; unmatched junction bases: 7. This CDR3 comprises 15 residues. Per germline, CDR1 MNHEY and CDR2 SMNVEV (reference sequence). CDR3 loop: CASSSSGTGTYGYTF. In nucleotides, the CDR3 is TGTGCCAGCAGTTCCTCCGGGACAGGGACCTATGGCTACACCTTC.

J is TRBJ1-6 and V is TRBV9; D might be TRBD1 (5 bases). Trimming took 0 bases from V and 5 from J, leaving 9 bases between them. The germline V gene has CDR1 SGDLS and CDR2 YYNGEE. This CDR3 has 15 residues. CDR3 sequence: CASSVAGGDNSPLHF. Written as DNA, the CDR3 is TGTGCCAGCAGCGTAGCGGGGGGAGATAATTCACCCCTCCACTTT.

This chain connects TRBV4-3 to TRBJ1-1; 7 nucleotides agree with TRBD1. Unmatched junction bases numbered 2, after V lost 2 bases and J lost 2 bases. The CDR3 sequence is 14 residues long. CDR1 is LGHNA and CDR2 is YSLEER in the germline V gene. The CDR3 DNA reads as TGCGCCAGCAGCCAACCAGGGGGAAACACTGAAGCTTTCTTT. This sequence encodes CASSQPGGNTEAFF.

The chain uses TRBV12-3 or TRBV12-4 and TRBJ1-2, with a possible D match to TRBD1 (5 bases). Deletions cut 7 bases from V and 12 bases from J, with 15 bases between. The CDR3 totals 11 residues. CDR3 sequence (DNA): TGTGCCAGCAAAACAGGACCAAGGCACACCTTC. Its protein is CASKTGPRHTF.